The following is a TCR beta chain sequence with its context. The data belong to a study of CD4 T cell repertoires in COVID-19. The CDR3 totals 19 residues. V lost 2 bases, J lost 6 bases, and 27 bases lay in between. Germline loops: CDR1 LGHDT, CDR2 YNNKEL (reference sequence). Profiled with immunoSEQ multiplex PCR; TCRdb holds only in-frame clones, not every one. The repertoire holds approximately 79,000 clones, with about 80% as singletons. The sample consisted of CD4+ T cells from peripheral blood, taken after recovery from COVID-19. This receptor was obtained from a human donor who had COVID-19. This chain links TRBV3-1 (or the pseudogene TRBV3-2) with TRBJ2-3; weak D call: TRBD1 (6 bases). The chain's CDR3 is CASSQSMPGLGTTDDTQYF. In nucleotides, the CDR3 is TGTGCCAGCAGCCAAAGTATGCCAGGGTTGGGGACAACCGACGATACGCAGTATTTT.